The TCR beta chain described here comes from a study of T cells expressing NK-cell markers. Study context: The TCR beta repertoires originated in sorted CD3+CD56+NKG2C+, CD3+CD56+NKG2C- and CD3+CD56-NKG2C+ T cells.

UMI-tagged 5'RACE template switching yielded the TCR beta cDNA. With the 5' RACE reads reprocessed, TCRdb shows one record per CDR3 protein and no DNA. The sample totals roughly 390,000 distinct CDR3 sequences. Whole-study results and caveats: What remained unclear was the HCMV specificity of expanded NKG2C+ T cell clones. These clonotypes also led the CD3+CD56-NKG2C+ fraction in a handful of donors.

For this clonotype: Its target is not known.

This CDR3 has 16 residues. Germline V gene lookup returns CDR1 SGHRS and CDR2 YFSETQ. Sequencing used blood T cells: a sorted CD56 or NKG2C T cell subset, CD4+ or CD8+ T cells, or bulk PBMC T cells (not recorded which). The chain couples TRBV5-1 to TRBJ2-5; TCRdb gives TRBD2 as the D gene, but with no DNA this cannot be confirmed. The TCR originated in a woman in her forties or fifties in good health. Here the CDR3 reads CASSLIGGLAEETQYF.